This T cell receptor beta chain was sequenced in a study of blood T cell repertoires in COVID-19. Study at large: Material from acute and convalescent COVID-19 was sourced from the United States, Italy and Spain. Sources were T cells, B-cell-depleted T cells, or PBMCs; the material itself was cDNA or gDNA.

In Seattle, patients joined the study during active infection and were tracked longitudinally. Per the original data handling: Cell counts per sample came from amplifying reference gene primers. Assay: immunoSEQ multiplex PCR; the TCRdb copy retains only in-frame clones and omits some. Clonal size and the V and J genes are those of that table, whereas D and trimming came from the DNA. This table holds fewer than 250,000 clones, 84% found once. This CDR3 comprises 14 residues. Between the trimmed V and J ends, which lost 4 bases and 2 bases, there was a span of 12 bases. Germline CDR1 reads SGHKS; CDR2 reads YYEKEE (reference sequence).

The rearrangement uses TRBV5-5 and TRBJ1-2, with D maybe TRBD1 (5 bases). The source is a woman aged 80 or over with COVID-19, enrolled during active disease. The specimen was peripheral blood. The DNA for the CDR3 is TGTGCCAGCAGCCTGAGGGACTTCAACTATGGCTACACCTTC. Translating it yields CASSLRDFNYGYTF. Supplemented by reference TRBV5-5 and TRBJ1-2, the full variable domain reads DAGVTQSPTHLIKTRGQQVTLRCSPISGHKSVSWYQQVLGQGPQFIFQYYEKEERGRGNFPDRFSARQFPNYSSELNVNALLLGDSALYLCASSLRDFNYGYTFGSGTRLTVV.